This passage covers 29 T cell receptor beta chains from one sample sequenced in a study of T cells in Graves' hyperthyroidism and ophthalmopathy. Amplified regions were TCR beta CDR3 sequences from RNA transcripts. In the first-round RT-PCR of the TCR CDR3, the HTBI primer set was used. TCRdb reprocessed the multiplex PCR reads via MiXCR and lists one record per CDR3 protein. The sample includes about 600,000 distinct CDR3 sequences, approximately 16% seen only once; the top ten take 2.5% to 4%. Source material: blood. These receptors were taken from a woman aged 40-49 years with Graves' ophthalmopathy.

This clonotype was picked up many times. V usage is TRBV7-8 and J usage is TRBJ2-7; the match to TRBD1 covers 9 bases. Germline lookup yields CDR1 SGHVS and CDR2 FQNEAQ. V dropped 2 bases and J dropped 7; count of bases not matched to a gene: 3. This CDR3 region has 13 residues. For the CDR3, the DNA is TGTGCCAGCAGCTTAAGACAGGGGGATGAGCAGTACTTC. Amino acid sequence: CASSLRQGDEQYF.

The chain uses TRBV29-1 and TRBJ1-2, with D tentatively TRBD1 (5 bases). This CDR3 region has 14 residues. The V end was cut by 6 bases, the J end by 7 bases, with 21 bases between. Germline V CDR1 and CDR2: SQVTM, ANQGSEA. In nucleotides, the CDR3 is TGCAGCGTCGCCGGGACCCCCGTGGGTGTTGGCTACACCTTC. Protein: CSVAGTPVGVGYTF. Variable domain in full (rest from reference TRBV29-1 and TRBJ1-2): SAVISQKPSRDICQRGTSLTIQCQVDSQVTMMFWYRQQPGQSLTLIATANQGSEATYESGFVIDKFPISRPNLTFSTLTVSNMSPEDSSIYLCSVAGTPVGVGYTFGSGTRLTVV.

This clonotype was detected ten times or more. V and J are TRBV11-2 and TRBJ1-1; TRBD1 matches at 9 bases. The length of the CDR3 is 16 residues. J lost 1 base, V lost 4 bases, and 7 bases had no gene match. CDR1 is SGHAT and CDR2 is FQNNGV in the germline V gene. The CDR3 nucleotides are TGTGCCAGCAGCTCGAAACAGGGGGCAGGGAACACTGAAGCTTTCTTT. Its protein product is CASSSKQGAGNTEAFF. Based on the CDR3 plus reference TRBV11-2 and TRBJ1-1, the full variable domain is EAGVAQSPRYKIIEKRQSVAFWCNPISGHATLYWYQQILGQGPKLLIQFQNNGVVDDSQLPKDRFSAERLKGVDSTLKIQPAKLEDSAVYLCASSSKQGAGNTEAFFGQGTRLTVV.

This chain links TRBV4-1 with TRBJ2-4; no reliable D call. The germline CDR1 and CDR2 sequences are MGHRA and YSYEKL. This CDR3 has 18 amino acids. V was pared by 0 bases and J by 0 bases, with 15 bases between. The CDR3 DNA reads TGCGCCAGCAGCCAAGATGCGGAGATGGCTCTAGCCAAAAACATTCAGTACTTC. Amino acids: CASSQDAEMALAKNIQYF.

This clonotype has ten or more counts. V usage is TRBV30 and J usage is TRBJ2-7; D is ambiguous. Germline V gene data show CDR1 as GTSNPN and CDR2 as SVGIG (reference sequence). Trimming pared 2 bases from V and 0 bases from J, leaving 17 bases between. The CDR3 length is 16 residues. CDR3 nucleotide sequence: TGTGCCTGGAGTAAGAGAGATATTACGTTCTCCTACGAGCAGTACTTC. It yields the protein CAWSKRDITFSYEQYF.

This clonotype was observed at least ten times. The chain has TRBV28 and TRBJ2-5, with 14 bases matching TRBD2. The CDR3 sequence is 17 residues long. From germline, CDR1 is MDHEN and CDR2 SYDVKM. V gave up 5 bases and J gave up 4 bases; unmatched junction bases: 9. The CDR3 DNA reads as TGTGCCAGCAGTCCCACTTTCGGACTAGCGGGAGGAGAGACCCAGTACTTC. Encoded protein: CASSPTFGLAGGETQYF.

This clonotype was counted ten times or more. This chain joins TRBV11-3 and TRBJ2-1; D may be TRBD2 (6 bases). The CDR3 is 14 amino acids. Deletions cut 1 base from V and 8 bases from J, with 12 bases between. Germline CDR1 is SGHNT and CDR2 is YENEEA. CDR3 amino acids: CASSLAGSGHEQFF. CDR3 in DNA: TGTGCCAGCAGCTTAGCCGGGAGTGGTCATGAGCAGTTCTTC.

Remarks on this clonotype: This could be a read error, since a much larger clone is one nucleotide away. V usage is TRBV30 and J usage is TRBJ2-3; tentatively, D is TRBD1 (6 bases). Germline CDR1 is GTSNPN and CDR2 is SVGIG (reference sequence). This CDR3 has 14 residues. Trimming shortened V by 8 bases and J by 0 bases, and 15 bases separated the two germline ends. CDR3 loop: CARTQGRSTDTQYF. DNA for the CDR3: TGTGCCCGTACGCAGGGGCGAAGCACAGATACGCAGTATTTT.

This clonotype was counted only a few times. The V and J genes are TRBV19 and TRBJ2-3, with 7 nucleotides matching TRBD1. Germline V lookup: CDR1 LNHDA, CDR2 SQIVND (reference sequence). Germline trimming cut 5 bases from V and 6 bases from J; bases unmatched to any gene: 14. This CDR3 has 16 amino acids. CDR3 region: CASSPKGQSLGDTQYF. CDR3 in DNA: TGTGCCAGTAGTCCCAAGGGACAGAGCCTTGGGGATACGCAGTATTTT.

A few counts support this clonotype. This chain's CDR3 is CSASPVGRGQVISGANVLTF. The CDR3 coding sequence is TGCAGTGCTAGTCCGGTTGGTAGGGGACAGGTGATCTCTGGGGCCAACGTCCTGACTTTC. The V and J genes are TRBV20-1 and TRBJ2-6; 8 bases line up with TRBD1. The germline gives CDR1 DFQATT, CDR2 SNEGSKA (reference sequence). After removal of 3 bases from V and 0 bases from J, the junction contained 16 bases not matched to a gene. This CDR3 comprises 20 residues.

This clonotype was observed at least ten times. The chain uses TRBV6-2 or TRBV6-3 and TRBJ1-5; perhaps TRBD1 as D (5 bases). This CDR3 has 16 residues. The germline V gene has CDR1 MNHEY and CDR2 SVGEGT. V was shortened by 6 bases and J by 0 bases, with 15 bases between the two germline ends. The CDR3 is CASRPWDGYSNQPQHF. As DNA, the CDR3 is TGTGCCAGCAGGCCGTGGGACGGATATAGCAATCAGCCCCAGCATTTT.

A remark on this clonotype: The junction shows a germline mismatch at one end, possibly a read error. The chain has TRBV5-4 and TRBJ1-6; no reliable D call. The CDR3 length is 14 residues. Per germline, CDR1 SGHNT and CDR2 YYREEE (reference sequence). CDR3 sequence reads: CASSLAPRNSPLHF. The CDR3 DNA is TGCGCCAGCAGCTTGGCCCCACGTAATTCACCCCTCCACTTT.

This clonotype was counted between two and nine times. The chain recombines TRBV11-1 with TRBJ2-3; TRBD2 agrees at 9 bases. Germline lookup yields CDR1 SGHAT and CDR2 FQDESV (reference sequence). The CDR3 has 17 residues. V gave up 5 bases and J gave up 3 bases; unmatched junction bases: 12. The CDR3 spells CASSPWVGSGGTDTQYF. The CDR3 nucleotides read TGTGCCAGCAGCCCTTGGGTCGGTAGCGGGGGAACAGATACGCAGTATTTT.

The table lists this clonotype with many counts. CDR3 in DNA: TGCGCCAGCAGCTTGGTTTCGGGACGCCTCGGCTATGGCTACACCTTC. It yields the protein CASSLVSGRLGYGYTF. V usage is TRBV5-1 and J usage is TRBJ1-2, with D perhaps TRBD1 (5 bases). Germline assignment: CDR1 SGHRS and CDR2 YFSETQ. The CDR3 totals 16 residues. The V and J ends lost 0 bases and 4 bases respectively, with 16 bases between them.

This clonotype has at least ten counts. Written as DNA, the CDR3 is TGTGCCAGCAGCTTACGAGGACAGGGAATTACAGATACGCAGTATTTT. Translated: CASSLRGQGITDTQYF. The gene calls are TRBV7-3 and TRBJ2-3; TRBD1 agrees at 8 bases. This CDR3 comprises 16 residues. Germline lookup yields CDR1 SGHTA and CDR2 FQGTGA. V trimming: 2 bases; J trimming: 3 bases; junction bases outside the gene matches: 7.

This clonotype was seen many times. The CDR3 is CSASSGTSGSDEQYF. The CDR3 DNA is TGCAGTGCTTCTTCCGGGACTAGCGGGAGCGACGAGCAGTACTTC. The chain employs TRBV20-1 and TRBJ2-7, with 14 nucleotides matching TRBD2. The trim removed 5 bases at V and 5 bases at J, leaving 8 bases unmatched. This CDR3 contains 15 residues. Germline values: CDR1 DFQATT, CDR2 SNEGSKA (reference sequence).

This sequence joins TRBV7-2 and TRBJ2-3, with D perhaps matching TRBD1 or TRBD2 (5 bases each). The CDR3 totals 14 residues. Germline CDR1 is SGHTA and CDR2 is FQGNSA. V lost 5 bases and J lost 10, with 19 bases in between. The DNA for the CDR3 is TGTGCCAGCAGCCTCCAGGGACGTGGGTGGGCGCAGTATTTT. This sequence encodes CASSLQGRGWAQYF.

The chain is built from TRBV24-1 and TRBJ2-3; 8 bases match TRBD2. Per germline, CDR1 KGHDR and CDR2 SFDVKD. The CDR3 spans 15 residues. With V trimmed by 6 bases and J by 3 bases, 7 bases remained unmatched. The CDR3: CATSPWTSFTDTQYF. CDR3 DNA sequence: TGTGCCACCAGTCCGTGGACTAGCTTTACAGATACGCAGTATTTT.

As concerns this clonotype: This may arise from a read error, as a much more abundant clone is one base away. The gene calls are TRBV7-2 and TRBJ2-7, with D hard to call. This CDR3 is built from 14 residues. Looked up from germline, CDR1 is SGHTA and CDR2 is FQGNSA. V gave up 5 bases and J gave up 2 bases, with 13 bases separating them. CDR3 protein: CASSRTTSPYEQYF. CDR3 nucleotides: TGTGCCAGCAGCCGTACGACAAGCCCCTACGAGCAGTACTTC.

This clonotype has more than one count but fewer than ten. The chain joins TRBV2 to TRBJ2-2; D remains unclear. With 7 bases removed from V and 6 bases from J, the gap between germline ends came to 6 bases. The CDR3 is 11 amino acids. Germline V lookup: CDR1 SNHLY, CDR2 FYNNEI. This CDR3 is CASIGSGELFF. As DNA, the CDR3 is TGTGCCAGCATAGGGTCCGGGGAGCTGTTTTTT.

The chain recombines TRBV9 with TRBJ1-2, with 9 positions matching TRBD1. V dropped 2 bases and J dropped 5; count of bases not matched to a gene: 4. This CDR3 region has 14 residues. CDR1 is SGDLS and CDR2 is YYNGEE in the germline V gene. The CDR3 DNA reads TGTGCCAGCAGCGTCGGACAGGGGTTTTATGGCTACACCTTC. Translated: CASSVGQGFYGYTF. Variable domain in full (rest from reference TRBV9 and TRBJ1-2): DSGVTQTPKHLITATGQRVTLRCSPRSGDLSVYWYQQSLDQGLQFLIQYYNGEERAKGNILERFSAQQFPDLHSELNLSSLELGDSALYFCASSVGQGFYGYTFGSGTRLTVV.

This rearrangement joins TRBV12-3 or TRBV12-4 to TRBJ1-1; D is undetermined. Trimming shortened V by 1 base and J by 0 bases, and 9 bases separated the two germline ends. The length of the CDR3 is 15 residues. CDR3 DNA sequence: TGTGCCAGCAGTTTAGAGGGCACGATGAACACTGAAGCTTTCTTT. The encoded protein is CASSLEGTMNTEAFF.

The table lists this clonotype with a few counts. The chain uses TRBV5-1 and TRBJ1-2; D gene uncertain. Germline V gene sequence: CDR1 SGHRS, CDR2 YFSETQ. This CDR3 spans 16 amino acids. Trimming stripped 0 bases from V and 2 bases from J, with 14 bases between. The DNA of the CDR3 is TGCGCCAGCAGCTTGGTGGGTGGGGTTGGAAACTATGGCTACACCTTC. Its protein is CASSLVGGVGNYGYTF.

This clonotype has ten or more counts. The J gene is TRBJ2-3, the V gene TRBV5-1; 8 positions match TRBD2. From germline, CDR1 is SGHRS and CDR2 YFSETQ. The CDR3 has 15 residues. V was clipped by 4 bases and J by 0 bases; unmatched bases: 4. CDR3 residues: CASSTSSGSTDTQYF. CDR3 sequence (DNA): TGCGCCAGCAGCACCTCTAGCGGGAGCACAGATACGCAGTATTTT.

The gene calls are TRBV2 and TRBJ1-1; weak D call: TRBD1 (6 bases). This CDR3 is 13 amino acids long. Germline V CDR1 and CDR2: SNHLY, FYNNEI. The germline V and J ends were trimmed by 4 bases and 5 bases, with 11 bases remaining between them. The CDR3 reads CASSGDTGTEAFF. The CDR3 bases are TGTGCCAGCAGTGGGGACACCGGGACTGAAGCTTTCTTT.

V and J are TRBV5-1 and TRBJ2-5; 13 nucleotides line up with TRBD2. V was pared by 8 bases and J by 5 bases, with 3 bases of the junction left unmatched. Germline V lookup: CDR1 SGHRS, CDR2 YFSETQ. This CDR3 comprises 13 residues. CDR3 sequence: CARLGLAGETQYF. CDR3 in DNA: TGCGCCAGATTGGGACTAGCGGGGGAGACCCAGTACTTC. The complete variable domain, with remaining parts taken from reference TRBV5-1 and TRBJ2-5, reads KAGVTQTPRYLIKTRGQQVTLSCSPISGHRSVSWYQQTPGQGLQFLFEYFSETQRNKGNFPGRFSGRQFSNSRSEMNVSTLELGDSALYLCARLGLAGETQYFGPGTRLLVL.

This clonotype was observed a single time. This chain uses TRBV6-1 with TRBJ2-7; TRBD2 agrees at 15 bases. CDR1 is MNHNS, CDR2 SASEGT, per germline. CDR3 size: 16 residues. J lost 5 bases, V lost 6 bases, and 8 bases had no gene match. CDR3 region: CASSSWTSGRGNEQYF. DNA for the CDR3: TGTGCCAGCAGCTCGTGGACTAGCGGGAGGGGGAACGAGCAGTACTTC.

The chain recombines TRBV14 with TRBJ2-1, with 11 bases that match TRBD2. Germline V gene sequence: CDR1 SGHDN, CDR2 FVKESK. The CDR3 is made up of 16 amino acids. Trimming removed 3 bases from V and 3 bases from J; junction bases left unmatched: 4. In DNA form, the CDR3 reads TGTGCCAGCAGCCACCGACTAGCGGGAAACTACAATGAGCAGTTCTTC. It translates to CASSHRLAGNYNEQFF. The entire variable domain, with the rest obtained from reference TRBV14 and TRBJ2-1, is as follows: EAGVTQFPSHSVIEKGQTVTLRCDPISGHDNLYWYRRVMGKEIKFLLHFVKESKQDESGMPNNRFLAERTGGTYSTLKVQPAELEDSGVYFCASSHRLAGNYNEQFFGPGTRLTVL.

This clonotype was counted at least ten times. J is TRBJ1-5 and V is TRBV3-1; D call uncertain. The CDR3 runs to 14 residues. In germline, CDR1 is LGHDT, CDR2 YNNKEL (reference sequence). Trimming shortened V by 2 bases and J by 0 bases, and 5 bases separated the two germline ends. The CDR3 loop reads CASSQFSSNQPQHF. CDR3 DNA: TGTGCCAGCAGCCAATTTTCTAGCAATCAGCCCCAGCATTTT.